The T cell receptor (beta chain) described here comes from a study of molecular identifiers for immune sequencing clone quantification. TCRdb processed the PCR reads anew with MiXCR; each CDR3 protein has one entry. In the table there are nearly 650,000 distinct CDR3 sequences, over 25% of which are singletons. Sequencing was done on a sample of naive CD8+ T cells from blood, with Jurkat cell RNA spiked in. Subset given: FACS-sorted CD8+CD4-CCR7+CD45RA+ naive T cells. The origin of this receptor is a human donor in good health. Some libraries in this study had Jurkat cell RNA spiked in.

CDR3 protein: CASSGGPGDEQYF. CDR3 nucleotide sequence: TGTGCCAGTAGTGGTGGTCCTGGGGACGAGCAGTACTTC. The rearrangement joins TRBV19 to TRBJ2-7; D is uncertain. CDR1 is LNHDA and CDR2 is SQIVND in the germline V gene (reference sequence). V was cut by 5 bases and J by 5 bases, with 13 bases left in between. This CDR3 spans 13 amino acids.